The text below deals with one T cell receptor (beta chain). Its target is not known. 60 Vbeta and 13 Jbeta primers were used in PCR. Assay used: immunoSEQ multiplex PCR; TCRdb lists only in-frame clones, some missing. Here the sample spans 160,000 or so clones, around 80% being singletons. This CDR3 has 15 residues. The J segment lost 4 bases and the V segment lost 4 bases, leaving 7 bases of the junction unmatched. Germline V lookup: CDR1 SGDLS, CDR2 YYNGEE. This specimen belongs to a study of cytomegalovirus exposure and HLA in healthy donors. The study, taken as a whole, reports: Follow-up analysis found HLA locus-dependent TCR association rates, highest for DRB1 and lowest for HLA-C.

Specimen: PBMCs. The chain links TRBV9 to TRBJ1-2; 10 bases align to TRBD1. This clonotype originated in a man aged 35-49 years in good health and CMV-seronegative. The CDR3 DNA is TGTGCCAGCAGCCCTTCTGGGACAGGGGTCTATGGCTACACCTTC. This codes for CASSPSGTGVYGYTF.